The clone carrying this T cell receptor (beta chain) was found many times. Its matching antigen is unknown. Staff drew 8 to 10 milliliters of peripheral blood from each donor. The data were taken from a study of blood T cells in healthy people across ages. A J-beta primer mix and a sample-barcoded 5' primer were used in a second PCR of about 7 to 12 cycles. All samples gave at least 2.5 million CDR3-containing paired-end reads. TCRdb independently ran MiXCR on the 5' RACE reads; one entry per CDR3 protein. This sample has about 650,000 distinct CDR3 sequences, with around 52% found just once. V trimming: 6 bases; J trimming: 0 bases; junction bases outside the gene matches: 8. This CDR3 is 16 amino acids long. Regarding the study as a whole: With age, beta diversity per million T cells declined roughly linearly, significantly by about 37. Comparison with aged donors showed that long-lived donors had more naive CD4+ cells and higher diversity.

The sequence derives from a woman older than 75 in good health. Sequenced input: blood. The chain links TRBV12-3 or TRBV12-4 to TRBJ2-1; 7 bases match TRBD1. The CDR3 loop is CASRRTGSRSYNEQFF. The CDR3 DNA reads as TGTGCCAGCAGACGGACAGGTAGTCGCTCCTACAATGAGCAGTTCTTC.